This TCR beta chain was found in a study of blood T cell repertoires in COVID-19. Per the germline V gene, CDR1 is LGHDT and CDR2 is YNNKEL (reference sequence). The CDR3 consists of 17 residues. V shed 0 bases, J shed 2 bases, and the junction held 9 bases outside the gene matches. In the original workflow: Reference gene primer amplification in the assay estimated nucleated cell counts. Measured with immunoSEQ multiplex PCR; TCRdb has only the in-frame clones, and not every one. Clone size and V and J calls were adopted from that table, with D and trimming inferred from the DNA. The sample lists around 250,000 clones; 82% were seen once.

The sample taken for sequencing was peripheral blood. The V call is TRBV3-1 (or the pseudogene TRBV3-2), the J call TRBJ2-5; 7 positions match TRBD2. The sequence was collected from a woman aged 80 or over with acute or convalescent COVID-19. This CDR3 reads CASSQERGGSPQETQYF. The CDR3 nucleotides are TGTGCCAGCAGCCAAGAAAGGGGAGGGTCTCCGCAAGAGACCCAGTACTTC.